The clone carrying this T cell receptor beta chain was counted between two and nine times. Antigen unknown. With 4 bases clipped from V and 7 bases from J, the junction kept 11 bases outside the gene matches. The CDR3 runs 14 residues. The germline CDR1 and CDR2 sequences are SQVTM and ANQGSEA. Researchers prepared the TCRbeta library using unique molecular identifiers, the study reports. TCRdb called the PCR reads again in MiXCR, with one record for every CDR3 protein. The profile shows about 830,000 distinct CDR3 sequences, roughly 15% of them singletons. The data were obtained in a study of T-cell reconstitution after alpha-beta-depleted transplantation in children. Overall study results and limits: In patients about two months after transplant, alpha-beta T cells reportedly arose from several hundred expanded graft clones.

Sequencing used PBMCs, mostly from graft donor cells, obtained 360 days after TCRalphabeta/CD19-depleted stem cell transplant. This receptor was taken from a male patient under 18 who had a stem cell transplant for acute lymphoblastic leukemia, so the T cells may come from the graft donor. This chain joins TRBV29-1 and TRBJ2-3, with 7 bases identical to TRBD2. The CDR3 sequence is CSVGPSGGGNTQYF. The DNA of the CDR3 is TGCAGCGTTGGACCTAGCGGAGGTGGGAATACGCAGTATTTT.